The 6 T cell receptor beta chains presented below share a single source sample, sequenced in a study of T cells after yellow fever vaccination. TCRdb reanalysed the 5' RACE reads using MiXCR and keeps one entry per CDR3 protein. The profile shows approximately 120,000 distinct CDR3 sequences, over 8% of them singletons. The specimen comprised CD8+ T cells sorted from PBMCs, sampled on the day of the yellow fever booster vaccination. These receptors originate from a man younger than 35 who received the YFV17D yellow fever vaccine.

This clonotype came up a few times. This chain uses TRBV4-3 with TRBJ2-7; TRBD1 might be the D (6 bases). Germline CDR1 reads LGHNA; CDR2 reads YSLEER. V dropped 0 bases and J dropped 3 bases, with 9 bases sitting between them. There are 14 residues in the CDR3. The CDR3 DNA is TGCGCCAGCAGCCAAGATGCAGGGGACTACGAGCAGTACTTC. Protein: CASSQDAGDYEQYF.

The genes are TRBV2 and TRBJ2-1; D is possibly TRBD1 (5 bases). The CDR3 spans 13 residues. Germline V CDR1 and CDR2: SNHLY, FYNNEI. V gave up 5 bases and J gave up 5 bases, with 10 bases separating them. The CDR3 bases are TGTGCCAGCAGTCCACCACAGGACAATGAGCAGTTCTTC. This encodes CASSPPQDNEQFF.

The CDR3 sequence: CASSLNSGVHEQYF. In DNA form, the CDR3 reads TGTGCCAGCAGCTTAAATAGCGGGGTCCACGAGCAGTACTTC. The chain combines TRBV11-2 with TRBJ2-7; 8 positions agree with TRBD2. The CDR3 is 14 residues long. Germline-derived CDR1 and CDR2 are SGHAT and FQNNGV. After removal of 2 bases from V and 5 bases from J, the junction contained 5 bases not matched to a gene.

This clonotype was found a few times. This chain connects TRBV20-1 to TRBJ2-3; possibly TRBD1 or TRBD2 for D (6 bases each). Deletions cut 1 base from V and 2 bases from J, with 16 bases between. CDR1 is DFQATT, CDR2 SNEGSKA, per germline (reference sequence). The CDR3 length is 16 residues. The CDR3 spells CSARAPSGADTDTQYF. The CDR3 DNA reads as TGCAGTGCTAGAGCTCCCTCGGGGGCGGACACAGATACGCAGTATTTT.

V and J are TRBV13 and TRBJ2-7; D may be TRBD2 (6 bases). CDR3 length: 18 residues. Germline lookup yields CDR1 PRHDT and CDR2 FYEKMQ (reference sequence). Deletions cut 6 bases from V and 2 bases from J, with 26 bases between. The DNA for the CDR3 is TGTGCCAGCAGTCTCATGCCGGACGTCGGGGGTAGGACCTACGAGCAGTACTTC. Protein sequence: CASSLMPDVGGRTYEQYF.

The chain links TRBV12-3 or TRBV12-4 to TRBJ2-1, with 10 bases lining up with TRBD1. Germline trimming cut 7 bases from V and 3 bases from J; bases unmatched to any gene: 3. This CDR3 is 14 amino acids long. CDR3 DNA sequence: TGTGCCAGCACAAGGACAGGGGGCTACAATGAGCAGTTCTTC. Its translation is CASTRTGGYNEQFF.